This T cell receptor beta chain was recorded in a study of response to subunit inactivated influenza vaccine. General study results and limits: Each seasonal influenza vaccination, the authors suggested, recruits few new T cells.

Via MiXCR, TCRdb re-called the RT-PCR reads, giving one row per CDR3 protein. This table has about 830,000 distinct CDR3 sequences, less than 20% appearing once. The CDR3 totals 14 residues. From germline, CDR1 is MNHEY and CDR2 SVGAGI. Trimming shortened V by 2 bases and J by 4 bases, and 8 bases separated the two germline ends. This clonotype was observed a few times. Its cognate antigen is unknown. The rearrangement links TRBV6-5 to TRBJ2-2, with unresolved D. The source material was PBMCs from blood, sampled less than 6 days after vaccination. The source is a man between 50 and 59 years old who received an inactivated influenza vaccine. The CDR3 protein is CASSYTSPTGELFF. CDR3 nucleotide sequence: TGTGCCAGCAGTTACACAAGCCCCACCGGGGAGCTGTTTTTT.